What follows is one T cell receptor (beta chain) and its context. What it binds is unknown. Possible read error: a much larger clone is one base away. Study-wide results and limits: Tumor memory CD4+ T cell TCR gene usage clustered with blood and lymph node memory CD4+ cells and lymph node naive CD4+ cells.

This CDR3 contains 13 residues. Germline V gene data show CDR1 as SGHTA and CDR2 as FQGTGA. Trimming removed 5 bases at V and 7 bases at J, with 14 bases between. After constant-region reverse-primer amplification, full-length variable regions underwent semi-nested PCR with Nested Universal Primer A. In TCRdb, the 5' RACE reads were re-called with MiXCR into one record per CDR3 protein. The sample comprises roughly 52,000 distinct CDR3 sequences, under 20% of which are singletons, and 2% to 2.5% rests with the top ten. The sample consisted of naive CD4+ T cells sorted from blood. This sample's subset: naive CD4+ T cells, CD4+CD45RA+CD25-. The chain uses TRBV7-3 and TRBJ1-2; TRBD1 is a possible D gene (5 bases). The TCR sequence derives from a female donor with breast cancer. The CDR3 spells CASSLGTGTGYTF. The CDR3 bases are TGTGCCAGCAGCCTCGGGACGGGGACTGGCTACACCTTC.